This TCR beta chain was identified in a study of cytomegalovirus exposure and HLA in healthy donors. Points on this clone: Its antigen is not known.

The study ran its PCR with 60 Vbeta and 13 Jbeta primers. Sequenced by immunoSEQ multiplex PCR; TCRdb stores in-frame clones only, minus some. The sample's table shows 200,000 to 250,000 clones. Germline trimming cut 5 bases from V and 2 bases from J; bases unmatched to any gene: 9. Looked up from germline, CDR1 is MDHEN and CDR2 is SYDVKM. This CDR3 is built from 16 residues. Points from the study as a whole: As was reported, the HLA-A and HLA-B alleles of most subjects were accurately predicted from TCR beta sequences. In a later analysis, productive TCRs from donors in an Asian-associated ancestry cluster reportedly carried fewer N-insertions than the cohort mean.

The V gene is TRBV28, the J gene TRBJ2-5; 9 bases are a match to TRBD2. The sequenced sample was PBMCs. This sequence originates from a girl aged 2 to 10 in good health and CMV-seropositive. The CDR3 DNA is TGTGCCAGCAGTCAACTAGCGGGCCGCCTACAAGAGACCCAGTACTTC. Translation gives CASSQLAGRLQETQYF.